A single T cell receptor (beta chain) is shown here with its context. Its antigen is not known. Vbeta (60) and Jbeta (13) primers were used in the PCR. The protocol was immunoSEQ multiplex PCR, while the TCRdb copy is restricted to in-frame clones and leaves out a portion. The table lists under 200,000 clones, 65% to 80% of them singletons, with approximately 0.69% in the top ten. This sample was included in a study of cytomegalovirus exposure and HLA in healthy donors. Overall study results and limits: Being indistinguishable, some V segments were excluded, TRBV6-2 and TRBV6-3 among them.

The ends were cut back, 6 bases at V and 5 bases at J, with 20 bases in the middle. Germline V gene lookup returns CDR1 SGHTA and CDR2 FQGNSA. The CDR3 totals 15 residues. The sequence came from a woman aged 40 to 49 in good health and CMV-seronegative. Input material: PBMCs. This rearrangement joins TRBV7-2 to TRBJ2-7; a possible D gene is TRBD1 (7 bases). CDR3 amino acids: CASRYKEGAYDEQYF. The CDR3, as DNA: TGTGCCAGCAGATACAAGGAGGGGGCGTATGACGAGCAGTACTTC.